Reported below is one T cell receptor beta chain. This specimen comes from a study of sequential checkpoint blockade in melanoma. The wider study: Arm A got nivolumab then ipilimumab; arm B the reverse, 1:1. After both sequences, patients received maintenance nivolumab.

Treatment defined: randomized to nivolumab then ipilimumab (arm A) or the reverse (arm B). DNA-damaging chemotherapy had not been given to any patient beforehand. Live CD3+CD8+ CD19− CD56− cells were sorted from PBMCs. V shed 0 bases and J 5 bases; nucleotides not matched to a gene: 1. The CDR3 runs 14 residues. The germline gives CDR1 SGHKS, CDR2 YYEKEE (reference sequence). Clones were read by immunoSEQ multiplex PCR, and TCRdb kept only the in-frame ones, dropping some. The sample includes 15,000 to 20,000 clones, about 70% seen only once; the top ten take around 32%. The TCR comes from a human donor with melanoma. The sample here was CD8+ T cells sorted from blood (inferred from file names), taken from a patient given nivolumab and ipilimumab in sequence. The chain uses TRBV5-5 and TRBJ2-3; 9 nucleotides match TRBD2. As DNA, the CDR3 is TGTGCCAGCAGCTTGGGCGGGGGGGGAGATACGCAGTATTTT. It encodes CASSLGGGGDTQYF.